The 2 T cell receptor beta chains listed next were all sequenced from one sample in a study of a mutant IDH1 vaccine in newly diagnosed glioma. No antigen has been identified for these receptors. TCRdb's copy holds only in-frame clones and misses some; the assay was immunoSEQ multiplex PCR. The profile covers about 32,000 clones, with about 80% appearing a single time and approximately 15% taken by the ten largest. Sample time point: week 35, safety follow-up. Each dose of the vaccine consisted of 300 ug of mutant IDH1 20-mer peptide, with topical imiquimod. The specimen comprised PBMCs, sampled from a glioma patient whose treatment included an IDH1 peptide vaccine. All receptors come from a man aged 25-45 years with glioma.

This chain joins TRBV5-1 and TRBJ2-1, with a weak D call TRBD2 (6 bases). This CDR3 comprises 17 residues. Deletions cut 0 bases from V and 5 bases from J, with 18 bases between. Germline loops: CDR1 SGHRS, CDR2 YFSETQ. The CDR3, as DNA: TGCGCCAGCAGCTTGGCCACGGTGGGAGGCATCGACAATGAGCAGTTCTTC. Translation gives CASSLATVGGIDNEQFF.

The rearrangement joins TRBV9 to TRBJ2-6; 7 nucleotides line up with TRBD1. After removal of 1 base from V and 4 bases from J, the junction contained 11 bases not matched to a gene. In germline, CDR1 is SGDLS, CDR2 YYNGEE. The CDR3 is 18 amino acids. The CDR3 loop is CASSVRGRGTGGANVLTF. The CDR3 DNA is TGTGCCAGCAGCGTACGCGGCAGGGGGACCGGCGGGGCCAACGTCCTGACTTTC.